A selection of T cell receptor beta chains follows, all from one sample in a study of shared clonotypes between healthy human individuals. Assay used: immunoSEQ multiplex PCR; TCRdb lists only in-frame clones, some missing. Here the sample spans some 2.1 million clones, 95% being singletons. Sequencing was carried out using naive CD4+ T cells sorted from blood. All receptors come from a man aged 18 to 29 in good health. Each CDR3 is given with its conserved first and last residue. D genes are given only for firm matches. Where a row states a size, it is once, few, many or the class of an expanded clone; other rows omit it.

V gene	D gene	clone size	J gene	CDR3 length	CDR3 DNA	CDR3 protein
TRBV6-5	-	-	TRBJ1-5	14	TGTGCCAGCAGTTACGAGGGGGTCGGTGGGCCCCAGCATTTT	CASSYEGVGGPQHF
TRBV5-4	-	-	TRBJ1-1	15	TGTGCCAGCAGCACCTCTTTCCTCATGAACACTGAAGCTTTCTTT	CASSTSFLMNTEAFF
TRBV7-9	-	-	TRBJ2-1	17	TGTGCCAGCAGCGGATACAGGCCGGGACTTCTGACGAATGAGCAGTTCTTC	CASSGYRPGLLTNEQFF
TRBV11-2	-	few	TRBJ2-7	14	TGTGCCAGCAGCTTAGATGTAGACTCCTACGAGCAGTACTTC	CASSLDVDSYEQYF
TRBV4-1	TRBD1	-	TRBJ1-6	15	TGCGCCAGCAGCCTCTCGGGACAGGGGTATTCACCCCTCCACTTT	CASSLSGQGYSPLHF
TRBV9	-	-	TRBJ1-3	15	TGTGCCAGCAGCGTAGGTCCAGGGGAGGGAAACACCATATATTTT	CASSVGPGEGNTIYF
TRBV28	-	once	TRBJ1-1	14	TGTGCCAGCAGTTCCCCCCACTTTTATACTGAAGCTTTCTTT	CASSSPHFYTEAFF
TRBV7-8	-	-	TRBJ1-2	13	TGTGCCAGCAGCCAAACCAACAGTGGTGGCTACACCTTC	CASSQTNSGGYTF
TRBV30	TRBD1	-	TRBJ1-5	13	TGTGCCTGGACCAAGGGGGCCAATCAGCCCCAGCATTTT	CAWTKGANQPQHF
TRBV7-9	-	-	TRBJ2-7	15	TGTGCCAGCAGCCCAAGGGACCTGGGGTCCTACGAGCAGTACTTC	CASSPRDLGSYEQYF
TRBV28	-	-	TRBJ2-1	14	TGTGCCAGCAGCCAGGGGTCCCTAGCGGATGAGCAGTTCTTC	CASSQGSLADEQFF
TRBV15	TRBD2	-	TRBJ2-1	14	TGTGCCACCTCCCTAGCGGGAGGGCCCAATGAGCAGTTCTTC	CATSLAGGPNEQFF
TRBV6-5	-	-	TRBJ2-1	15	TGTGCCAGCAGTTACTCGAGCGTCCCCTACAATGAGCAGTTCTTC	CASSYSSVPYNEQFF
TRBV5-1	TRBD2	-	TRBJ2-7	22	TGCGCCAGCAGCTTGTTAGCTCCCGGAGGACAGAGGGGACTAGCGGGAGTCCACGAGCAGTACTTC	CASSLLAPGGQRGLAGVHEQYF
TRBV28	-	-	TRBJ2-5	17	TGTGCCAGCAGTCCCTCCCTTAGCTCGAGGAAAAGGGAGACCCAGTACTTC	CASSPSLSSRKRETQYF
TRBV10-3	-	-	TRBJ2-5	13	TGTGCCATCAGTGTGGGTCGCCAAGAGACCCAGTACTTC	CAISVGRQETQYF
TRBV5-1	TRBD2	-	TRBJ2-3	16	TGCGCCAGCAGCTTGGTGGCGGGGGGTTCCACAGATACGCAGTATTTT	CASSLVAGGSTDTQYF
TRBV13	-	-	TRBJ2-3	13	TGTGCCAGCAGCCCCCTCAGATCAGATACGCAGTATTTT	CASSPLRSDTQYF
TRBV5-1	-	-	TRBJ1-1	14	TGCGCCAGCAGCTATGACAGGATGAACACTGAAGCTTTCTTT	CASSYDRMNTEAFF
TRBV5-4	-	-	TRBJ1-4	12	TGTGCCAGCAGCTTGCAGGGAGGCAAACTGTTTTTT	CASSLQGGKLFF
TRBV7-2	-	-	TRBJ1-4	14	TGTGCCAGCAGCTTAAATTTTCGGGGAGAAAAACTGTTTTTT	CASSLNFRGEKLFF
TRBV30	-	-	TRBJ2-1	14	TGTGCCTGGAACGCCCCCGCCCCGGGCGGTGAGCAGTTCTTC	CAWNAPAPGGEQFF
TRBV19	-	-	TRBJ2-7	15	TGTGCCAGTAGTATCGATGCAGGGATAGGTGGCGAGCAGTACTTC	CASSIDAGIGGEQYF
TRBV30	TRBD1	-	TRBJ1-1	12	TGTGCCTGGAGTAAGGGGGACAGTGCATATTTCTTT	CAWSKGDSAYFF
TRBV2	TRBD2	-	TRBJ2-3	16	TGTGCCAGCAGTCTATTTAGCGGGGGGGCCACAGATACGCAGTATTTT	CASSLFSGGATDTQYF
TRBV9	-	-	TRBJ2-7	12	TGTGCCAGCAGCGTATACACCCACGAGCAGTACTTC	CASSVYTHEQYF